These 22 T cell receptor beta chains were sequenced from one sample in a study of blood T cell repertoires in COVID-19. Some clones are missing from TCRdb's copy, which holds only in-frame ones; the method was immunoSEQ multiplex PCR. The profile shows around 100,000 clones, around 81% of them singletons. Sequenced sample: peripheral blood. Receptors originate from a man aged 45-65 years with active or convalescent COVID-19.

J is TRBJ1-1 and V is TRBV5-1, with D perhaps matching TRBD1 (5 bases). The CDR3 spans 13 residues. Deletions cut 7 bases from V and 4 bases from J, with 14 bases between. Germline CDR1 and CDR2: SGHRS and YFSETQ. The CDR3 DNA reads TGCGCCAGCTCTCCAGGACAAGGCACTGAAGCTTTCTTT. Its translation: CASSPGQGTEAFF.

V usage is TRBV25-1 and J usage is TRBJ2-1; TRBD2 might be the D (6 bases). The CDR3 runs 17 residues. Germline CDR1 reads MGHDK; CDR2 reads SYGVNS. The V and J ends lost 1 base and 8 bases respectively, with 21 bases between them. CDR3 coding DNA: TGTGCCAGCAGTGAATTCGGGAGCGGCACCCCGGGCGATGAGCAGTTCTTC. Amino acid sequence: CASSEFGSGTPGDEQFF.

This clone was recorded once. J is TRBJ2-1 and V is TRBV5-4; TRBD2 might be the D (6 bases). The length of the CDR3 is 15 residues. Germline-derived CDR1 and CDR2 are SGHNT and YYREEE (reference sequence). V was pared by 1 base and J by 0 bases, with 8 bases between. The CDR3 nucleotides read TGTGCCAGCAGCTTGCAGGGAGGCTCCTACAATGAGCAGTTCTTC. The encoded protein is CASSLQGGSYNEQFF.

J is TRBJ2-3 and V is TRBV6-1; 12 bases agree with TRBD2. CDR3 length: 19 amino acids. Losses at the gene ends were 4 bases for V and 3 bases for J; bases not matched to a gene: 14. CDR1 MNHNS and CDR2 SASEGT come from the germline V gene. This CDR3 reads CASSGNPATSGRLTDTQYF. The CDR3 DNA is TGTGCCAGCAGTGGAAACCCCGCGACTAGCGGGAGATTGACAGATACGCAGTATTTT.

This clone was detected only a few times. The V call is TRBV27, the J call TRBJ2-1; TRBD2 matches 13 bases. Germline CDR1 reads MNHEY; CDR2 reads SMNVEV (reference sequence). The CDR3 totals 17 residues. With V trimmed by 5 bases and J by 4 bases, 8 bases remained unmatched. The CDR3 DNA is TGTGCCAGCAGTGGGACTAGCGGGACGAGTCTTTACAATGAGCAGTTCTTC. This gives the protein CASSGTSGTSLYNEQFF.

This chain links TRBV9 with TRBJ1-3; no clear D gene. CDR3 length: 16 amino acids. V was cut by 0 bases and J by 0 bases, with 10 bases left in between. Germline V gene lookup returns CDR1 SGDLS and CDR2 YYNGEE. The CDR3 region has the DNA TGTGCCAGCAGCGTAGAACCGGGGAGCTCTGGAAACACCATATATTTT. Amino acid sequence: CASSVEPGSSGNTIYF.

The CDR3 loop is CASSKSGIDNEQFF. The DNA of the CDR3 is TGCGCCAGCAGCAAATCGGGAATCGACAATGAGCAGTTCTTC. J is TRBJ2-1 and V is TRBV5-1; D might be TRBD2 (5 bases). Trimming cost V 4 bases and J 5 bases, with 13 bases left between them. The germline gives CDR1 SGHRS, CDR2 YFSETQ. The CDR3 has 14 amino acids.

The CDR3 region has the DNA TGTGCCAGCAGCCAAGACGGTGGTAACTATGGCTACACCTTC. Its translation: CASSQDGGNYGYTF. This rearrangement joins TRBV3-1 (or the pseudogene TRBV3-2) to TRBJ1-2; D gene ambiguous. Germline assignment: CDR1 LGHDT and CDR2 YNNKEL (reference sequence). This CDR3 spans 14 amino acids. Trimming took off 0 bases at V and 1 base at J, with 6 bases between the two ends.

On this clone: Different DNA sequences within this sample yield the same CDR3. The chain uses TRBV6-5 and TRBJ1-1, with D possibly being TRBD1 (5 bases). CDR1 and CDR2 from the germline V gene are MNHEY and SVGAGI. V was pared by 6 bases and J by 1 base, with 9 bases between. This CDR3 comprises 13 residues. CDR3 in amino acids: CASSLGQNTEAFF. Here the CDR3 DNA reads TGTGCCAGCAGCCTAGGACAGAACACTGAAGCTTTCTTT.

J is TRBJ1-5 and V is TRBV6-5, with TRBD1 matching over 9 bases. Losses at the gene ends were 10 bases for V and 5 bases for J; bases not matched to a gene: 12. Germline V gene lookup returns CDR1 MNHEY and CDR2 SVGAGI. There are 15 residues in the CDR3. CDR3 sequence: CATRLKQGADQPQHF. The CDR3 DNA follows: TGTGCCACCCGACTTAAACAGGGGGCGGATCAGCCCCAGCATTTT.

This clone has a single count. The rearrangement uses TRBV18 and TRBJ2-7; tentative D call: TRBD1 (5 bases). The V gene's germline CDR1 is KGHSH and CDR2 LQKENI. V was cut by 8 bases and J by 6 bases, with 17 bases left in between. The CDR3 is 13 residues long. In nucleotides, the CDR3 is TGTGCCAGCGCCCCAGGGCAACACGGCGAGCAGTACTTC. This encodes CASAPGQHGEQYF.

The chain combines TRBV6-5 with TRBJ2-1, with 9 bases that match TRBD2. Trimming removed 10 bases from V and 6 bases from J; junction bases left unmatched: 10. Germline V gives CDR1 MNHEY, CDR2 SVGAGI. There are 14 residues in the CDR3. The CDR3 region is CATRDLAGLNEQFF. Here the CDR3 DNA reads TGTGCCACCAGAGACCTAGCGGGACTCAATGAGCAGTTCTTC.

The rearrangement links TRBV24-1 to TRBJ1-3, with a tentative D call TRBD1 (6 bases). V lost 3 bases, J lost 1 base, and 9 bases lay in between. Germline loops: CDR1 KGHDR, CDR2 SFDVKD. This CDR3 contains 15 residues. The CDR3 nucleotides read TGTGCCACCAGTGATCGGACAGATTCTGGAAACACCATATATTTT. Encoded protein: CATSDRTDSGNTIYF.

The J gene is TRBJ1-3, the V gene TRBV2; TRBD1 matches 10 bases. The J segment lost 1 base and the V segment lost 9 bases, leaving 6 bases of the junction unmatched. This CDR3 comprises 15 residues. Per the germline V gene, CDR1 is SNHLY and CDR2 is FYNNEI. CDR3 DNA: TGTGCCAGTCACTCGGGACAGGGGTCTGGAAACACCATATATTTT. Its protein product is CASHSGQGSGNTIYF.

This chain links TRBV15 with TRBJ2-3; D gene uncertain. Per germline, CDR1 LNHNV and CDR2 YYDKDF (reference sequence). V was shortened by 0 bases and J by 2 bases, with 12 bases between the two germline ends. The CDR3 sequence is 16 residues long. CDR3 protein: CATSRDGQVITDTQYF. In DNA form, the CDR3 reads TGTGCCACCAGCAGAGATGGGCAGGTAATCACAGATACGCAGTATTTT.

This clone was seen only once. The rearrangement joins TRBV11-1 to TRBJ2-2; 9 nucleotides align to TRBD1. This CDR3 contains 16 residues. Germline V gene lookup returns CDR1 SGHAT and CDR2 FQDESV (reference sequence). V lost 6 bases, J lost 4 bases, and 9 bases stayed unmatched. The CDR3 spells CASRQTGTGPTGELFF. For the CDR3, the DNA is TGTGCCAGCAGACAAACCGGGACAGGGCCCACCGGGGAGCTGTTTTTT.

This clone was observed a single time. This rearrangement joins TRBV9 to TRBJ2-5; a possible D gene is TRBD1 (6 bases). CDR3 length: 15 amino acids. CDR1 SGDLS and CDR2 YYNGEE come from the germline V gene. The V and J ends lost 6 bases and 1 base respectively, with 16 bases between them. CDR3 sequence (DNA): TGTGCCAGCACACGTCTATCGGACAGCCAAGAGACCCAGTACTTC. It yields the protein CASTRLSDSQETQYF.

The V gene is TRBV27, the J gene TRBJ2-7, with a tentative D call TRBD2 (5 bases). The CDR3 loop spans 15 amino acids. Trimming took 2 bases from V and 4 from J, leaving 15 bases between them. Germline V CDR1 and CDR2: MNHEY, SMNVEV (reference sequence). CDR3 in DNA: TGTGCCAGCAGTTTAGCGGGTGGACCCACGTACGAGCAGTACTTC. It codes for CASSLAGGPTYEQYF.

CDR3 nucleotides: TGTGCCAGCAGCCAACTCGGGACAGACAATTGGAACACTGAAGCTTTCTTT. Its translation is CASSQLGTDNWNTEAFF. V is TRBV14 and J is TRBJ1-1; 7 bases align to TRBD1. V shed 2 bases, J shed 1 base, and the junction held 10 bases outside the gene matches. The germline CDR1 and CDR2 sequences are SGHDN and FVKESK. This CDR3 contains 17 residues.

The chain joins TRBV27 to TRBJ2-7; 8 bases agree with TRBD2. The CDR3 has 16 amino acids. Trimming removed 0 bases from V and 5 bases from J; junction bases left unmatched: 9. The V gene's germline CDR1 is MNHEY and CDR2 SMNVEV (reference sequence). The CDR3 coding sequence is TGTGCCAGCAGTTTATCTAGCGGGGCCTTCGACCACGAGCAGTACTTC. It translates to CASSLSSGAFDHEQYF.

The CDR3: CAWRQGPREQYF. CDR3 nucleotides: TGTGCCTGGAGACAGGGGCCCAGGGAGCAGTACTTC. The gene calls are TRBV30 and TRBJ2-7, with 7 bases that match TRBD1. Germline trimming cut 3 bases from V and 7 bases from J; bases unmatched to any gene: 6. CDR1 is GTSNPN and CDR2 is SVGIG in the germline V gene (reference sequence). This CDR3 has 12 residues.

The DNA of the CDR3 is TGTGCCAGCAGTAGCGGGAGGGCGTCTGAGACCCAGTACTTC. It specifies CASSSGRASETQYF. J is TRBJ2-5 and V is TRBV7-8; 11 bases map to TRBD2. The V segment lost 6 bases and the J segment 5 bases; nucleotides outside the gene matches: 5. There are 14 residues in the CDR3. Germline CDR1 and CDR2: SGHVS and FQNEAQ.